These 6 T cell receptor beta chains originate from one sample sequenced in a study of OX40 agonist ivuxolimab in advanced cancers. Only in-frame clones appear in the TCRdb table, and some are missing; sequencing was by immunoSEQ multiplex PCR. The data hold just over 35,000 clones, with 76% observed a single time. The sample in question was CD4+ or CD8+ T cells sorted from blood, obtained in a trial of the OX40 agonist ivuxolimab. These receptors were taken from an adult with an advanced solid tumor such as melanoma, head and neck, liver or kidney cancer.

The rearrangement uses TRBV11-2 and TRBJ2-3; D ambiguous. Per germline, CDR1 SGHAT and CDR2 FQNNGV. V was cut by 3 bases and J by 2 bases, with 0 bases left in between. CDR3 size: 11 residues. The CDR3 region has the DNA TGTGCCAGCAGCTTCACAGATACGCAGTATTTT. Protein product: CASSFTDTQYF.

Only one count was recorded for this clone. The CDR3 DNA sequence: TGTGCCTGGAGTTCAGCGGGGGCCTACAATGAGCAGTTCTTC. Amino acids: CAWSSAGAYNEQFF. The V gene is TRBV30, the J gene TRBJ2-1; 8 nucleotides agree with TRBD2. Per germline, CDR1 GTSNPN and CDR2 SVGIG (reference sequence). V lost 2 bases to trimming and J lost 2 bases; unmatched junction nucleotides: 2. The CDR3 is made up of 14 amino acids.

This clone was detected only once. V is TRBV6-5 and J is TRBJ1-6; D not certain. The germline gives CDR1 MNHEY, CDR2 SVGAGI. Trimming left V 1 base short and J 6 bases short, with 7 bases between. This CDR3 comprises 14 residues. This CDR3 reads CASSYWTVNSPLHF. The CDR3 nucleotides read TGTGCCAGCAGTTACTGGACTGTTAATTCACCCCTCCACTTT.

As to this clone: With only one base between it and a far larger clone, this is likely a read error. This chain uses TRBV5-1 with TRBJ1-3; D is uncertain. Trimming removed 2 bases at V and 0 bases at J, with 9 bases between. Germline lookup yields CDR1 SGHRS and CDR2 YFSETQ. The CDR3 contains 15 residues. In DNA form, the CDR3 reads TGCGCCAGCAGCTTAACCACTTACTCTGGAAACACCATATATTTT. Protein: CASSLTTYSGNTIYF.

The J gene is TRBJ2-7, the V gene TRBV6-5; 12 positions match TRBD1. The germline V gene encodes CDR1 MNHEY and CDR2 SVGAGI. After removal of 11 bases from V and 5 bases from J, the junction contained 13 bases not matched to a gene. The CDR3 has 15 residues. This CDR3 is CAPRGPGQGAHEQYF. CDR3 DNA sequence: TGTGCCCCCAGGGGCCCGGGACAGGGGGCTCACGAGCAGTACTTC.

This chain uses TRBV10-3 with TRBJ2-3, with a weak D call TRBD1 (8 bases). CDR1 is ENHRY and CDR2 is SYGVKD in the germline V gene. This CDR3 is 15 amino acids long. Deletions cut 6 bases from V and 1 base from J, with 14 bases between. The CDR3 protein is CAIRNTGGGTDTQYF. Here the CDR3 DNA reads TGTGCCATCAGGAACACAGGGGGGGGCACAGATACGCAGTATTTT.